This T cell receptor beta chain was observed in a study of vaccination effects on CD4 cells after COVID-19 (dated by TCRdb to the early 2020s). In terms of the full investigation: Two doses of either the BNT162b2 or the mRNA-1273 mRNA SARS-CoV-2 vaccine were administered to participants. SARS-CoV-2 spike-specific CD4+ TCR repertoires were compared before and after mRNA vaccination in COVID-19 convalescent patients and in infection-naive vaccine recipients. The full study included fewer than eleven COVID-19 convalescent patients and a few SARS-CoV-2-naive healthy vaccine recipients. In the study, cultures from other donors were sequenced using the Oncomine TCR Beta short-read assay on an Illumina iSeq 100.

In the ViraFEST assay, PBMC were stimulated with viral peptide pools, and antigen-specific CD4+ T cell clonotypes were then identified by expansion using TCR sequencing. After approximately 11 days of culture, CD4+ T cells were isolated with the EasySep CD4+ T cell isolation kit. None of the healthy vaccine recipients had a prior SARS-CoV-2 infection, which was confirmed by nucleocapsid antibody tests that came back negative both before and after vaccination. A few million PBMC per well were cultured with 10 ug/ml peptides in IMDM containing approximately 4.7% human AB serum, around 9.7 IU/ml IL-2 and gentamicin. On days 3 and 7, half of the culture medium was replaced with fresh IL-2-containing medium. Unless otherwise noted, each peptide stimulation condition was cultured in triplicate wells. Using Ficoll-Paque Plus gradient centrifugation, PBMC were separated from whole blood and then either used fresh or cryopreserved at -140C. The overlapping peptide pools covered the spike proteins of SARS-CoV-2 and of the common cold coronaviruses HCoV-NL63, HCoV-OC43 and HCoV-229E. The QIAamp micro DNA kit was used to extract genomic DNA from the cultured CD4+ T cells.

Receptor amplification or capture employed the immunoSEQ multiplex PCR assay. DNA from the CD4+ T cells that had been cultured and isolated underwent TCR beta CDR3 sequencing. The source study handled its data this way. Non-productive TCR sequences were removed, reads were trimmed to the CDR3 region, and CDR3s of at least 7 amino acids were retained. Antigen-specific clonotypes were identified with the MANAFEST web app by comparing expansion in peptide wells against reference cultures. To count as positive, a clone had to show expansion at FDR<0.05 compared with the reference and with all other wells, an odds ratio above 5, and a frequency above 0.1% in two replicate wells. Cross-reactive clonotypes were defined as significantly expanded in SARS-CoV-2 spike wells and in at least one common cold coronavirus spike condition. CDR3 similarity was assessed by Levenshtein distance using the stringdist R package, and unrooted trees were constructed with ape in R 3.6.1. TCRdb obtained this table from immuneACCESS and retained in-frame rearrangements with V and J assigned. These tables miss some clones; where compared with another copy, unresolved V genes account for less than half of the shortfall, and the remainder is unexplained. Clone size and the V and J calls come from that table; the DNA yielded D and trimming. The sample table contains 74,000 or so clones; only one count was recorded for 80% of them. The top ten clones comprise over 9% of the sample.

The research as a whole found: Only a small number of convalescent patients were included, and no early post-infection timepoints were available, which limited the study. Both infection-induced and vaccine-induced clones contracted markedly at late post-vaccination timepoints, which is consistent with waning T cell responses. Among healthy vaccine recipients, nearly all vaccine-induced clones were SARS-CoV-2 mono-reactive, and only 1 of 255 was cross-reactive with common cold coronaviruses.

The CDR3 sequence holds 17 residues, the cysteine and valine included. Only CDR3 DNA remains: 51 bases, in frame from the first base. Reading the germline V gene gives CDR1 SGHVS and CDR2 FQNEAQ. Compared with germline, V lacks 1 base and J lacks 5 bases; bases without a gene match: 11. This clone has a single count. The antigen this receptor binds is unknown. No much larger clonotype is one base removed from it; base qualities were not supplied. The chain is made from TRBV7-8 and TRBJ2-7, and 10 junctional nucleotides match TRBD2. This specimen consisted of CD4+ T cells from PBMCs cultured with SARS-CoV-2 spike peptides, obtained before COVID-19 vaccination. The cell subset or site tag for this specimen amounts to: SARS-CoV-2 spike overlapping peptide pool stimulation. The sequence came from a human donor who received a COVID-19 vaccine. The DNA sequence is TGTGCCAGCAGCTTAGTCGGTAGCGGGGGGTCAGCCCACGAGCAGTACGTC. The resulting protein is CASSLVGSGGSAHEQYV.